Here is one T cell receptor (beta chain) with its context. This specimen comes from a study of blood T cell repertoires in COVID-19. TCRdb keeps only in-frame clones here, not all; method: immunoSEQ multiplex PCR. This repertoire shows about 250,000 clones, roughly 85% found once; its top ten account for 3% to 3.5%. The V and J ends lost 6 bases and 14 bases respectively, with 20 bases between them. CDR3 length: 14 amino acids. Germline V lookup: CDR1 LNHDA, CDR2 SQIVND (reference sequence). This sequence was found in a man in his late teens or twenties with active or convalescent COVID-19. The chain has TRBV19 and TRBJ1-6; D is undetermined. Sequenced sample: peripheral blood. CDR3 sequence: CASSQRVTRFTLHF. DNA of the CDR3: TGTGCCAGTAGCCAGCGGGTTACAAGATTCACCCTCCACTTT.